This record covers a single T cell receptor (beta chain). These data are taken from a study of blood T cell repertoires in COVID-19. Sequencing was performed with immunoSEQ multiplex PCR; in TCRdb, only in-frame clones are kept and a portion is missing. The repertoire holds approximately 260,000 clones, with around 86% as singletons. Source material: peripheral blood. The sequence came from a man younger than 35 with active or convalescent COVID-19.

CDR3 nucleotide sequence: TGTGCCAGCCGCCGAAGCGGGGTCGGTGAAGCTTTCTTT. Protein product: CASRRSGVGEAFF. The chain is built from TRBV6-2 or TRBV6-3 and TRBJ1-1; no firm D call. Trimming stripped 8 bases from V and 7 bases from J, with 17 bases between. This CDR3 region has 13 residues. Germline V lookup: CDR1 MNHEY, CDR2 SVGEGT.